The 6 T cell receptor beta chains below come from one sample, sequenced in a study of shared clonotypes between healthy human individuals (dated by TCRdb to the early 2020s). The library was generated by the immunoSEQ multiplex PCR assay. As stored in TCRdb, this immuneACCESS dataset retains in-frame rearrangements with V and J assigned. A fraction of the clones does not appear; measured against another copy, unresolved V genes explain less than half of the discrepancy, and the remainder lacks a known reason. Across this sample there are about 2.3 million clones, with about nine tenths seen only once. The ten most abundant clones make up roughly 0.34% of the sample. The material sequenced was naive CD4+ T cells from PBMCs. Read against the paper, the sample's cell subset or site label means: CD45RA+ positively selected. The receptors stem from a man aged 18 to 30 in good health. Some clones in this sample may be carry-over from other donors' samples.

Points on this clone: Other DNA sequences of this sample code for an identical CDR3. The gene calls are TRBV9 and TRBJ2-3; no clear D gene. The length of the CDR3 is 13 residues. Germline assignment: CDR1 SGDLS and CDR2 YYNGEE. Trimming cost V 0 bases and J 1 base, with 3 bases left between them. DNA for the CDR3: TGTGCCAGCAGCGTAGAGGGCACAGATACGCAGTATTTT. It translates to CASSVEGTDTQYF.

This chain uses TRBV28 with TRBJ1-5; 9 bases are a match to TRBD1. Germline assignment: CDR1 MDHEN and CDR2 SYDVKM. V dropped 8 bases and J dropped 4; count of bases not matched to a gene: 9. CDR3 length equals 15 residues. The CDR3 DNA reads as TGTGCCAGCGCATACAGGGGGCTTGGGAATCAGCCCCAGCATTTT. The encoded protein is CASAYRGLGNQPQHF.

CDR3 nucleotide sequence: TGTGCCAGCTTTCTTCGGGGAGGAGAAGAGACCCAGTACTTC. Translation: CASFLRGGEETQYF. This chain joins TRBV5-4 and TRBJ2-5, with D possibly matching TRBD2 (6 bases). This CDR3 has 14 residues. Germline V lookup: CDR1 SGHNT, CDR2 YYREEE (reference sequence). V dropped 7 bases and J dropped 3 bases, with 16 bases sitting between them.

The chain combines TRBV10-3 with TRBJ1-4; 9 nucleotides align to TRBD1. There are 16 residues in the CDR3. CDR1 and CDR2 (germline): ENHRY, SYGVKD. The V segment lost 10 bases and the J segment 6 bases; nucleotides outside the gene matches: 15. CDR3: CATQGGQGNVHEKLFF. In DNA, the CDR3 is TGTGCCACCCAGGGGGGACAGGGAAATGTTCATGAAAAACTGTTTTTT.

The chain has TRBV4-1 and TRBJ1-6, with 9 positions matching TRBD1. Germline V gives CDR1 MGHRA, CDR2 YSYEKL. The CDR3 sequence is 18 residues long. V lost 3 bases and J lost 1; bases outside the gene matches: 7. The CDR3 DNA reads TGCGCCAGCAGCCAGCTCGACAGGGGGAAGTCCTATAATTCACCCCTCCACTTT. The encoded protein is CASSQLDRGKSYNSPLHF.

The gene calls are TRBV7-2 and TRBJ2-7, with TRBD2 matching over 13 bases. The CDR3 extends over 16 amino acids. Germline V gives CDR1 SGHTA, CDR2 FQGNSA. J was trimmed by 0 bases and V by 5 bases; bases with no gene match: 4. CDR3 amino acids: CASSGGTSGNSYEQYF. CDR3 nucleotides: TGTGCCAGCAGCGGTGGGACTAGCGGGAACTCCTACGAGCAGTACTTC.